The clone carrying this T cell receptor (beta chain) was seen a single time. This sample was taken from a study of blood T cell repertoires in COVID-19. The protocol was immunoSEQ multiplex PCR, while the TCRdb copy is restricted to in-frame clones and leaves out a portion. The sample lists over 150,000 clones, about four fifths occurring once. Germline V gives CDR1 SGHRS, CDR2 YFSETQ. The trim removed 4 bases at V and 4 bases at J, leaving 7 bases unmatched. There are 15 residues in the CDR3. The sequence was obtained from an older woman with COVID-19, enrolled during active disease. The chain employs TRBV5-1 and TRBJ2-3, with 9 nucleotides matching TRBD2. The sample taken for sequencing was peripheral blood. Here the CDR3 DNA reads TGCGCCAGCAGCATAGCGGGAGATTTTCCAGATACGCAGTATTTT. It is translated as CASSIAGDFPDTQYF.